The 22 T cell receptor beta chains below come from one sample, sequenced in a study of cytomegalovirus exposure and HLA in healthy donors. The PCR ran on 60 Vbeta and 13 Jbeta primers. TCRdb's copy holds only in-frame clones and misses some; the assay was immunoSEQ multiplex PCR. The sample has tens of thousands of clones, around three quarters seen once. Sequencing was done on a sample of PBMCs. Every receptor here comes from a man aged 25-45 years in good health and CMV-seronegative.

This clone is a singleton in its sample. The V call is TRBV7-9, the J call TRBJ2-3; 9 nucleotides match TRBD2. Unmatched junction bases numbered 5, after V lost 3 bases and J lost 4 bases. Germline lookup yields CDR1 SEHNR and CDR2 FQNEAQ (reference sequence). This CDR3 spans 15 amino acids. In DNA, the CDR3 is TGTGCCAGCAGCTTGGTTCTAGCGGGATCAGATACGCAGTATTTT. As protein: CASSLVLAGSDTQYF. The variable domain in full, with the rest retrieved from reference TRBV7-9 and TRBJ2-3, is DTGVSQNPRHKITKRGQNVTFRCDPISEHNRLYWYRQTLGQGPEFLTYFQNEAQLEKSRLLSDRFSAERPKGSFSTLEIQRTEQGDSAMYLCASSLVLAGSDTQYFGPGTRLTVL.

The chain is built from TRBV2 and TRBJ1-6; tentative D call: TRBD1 (6 bases). This CDR3 region has 16 residues. Trimming took off 5 bases at V and 10 bases at J, with 21 bases between the two ends. From germline, CDR1 is SNHLY and CDR2 FYNNEI. CDR3 protein: CASSPPGHRLNSPLHF. The CDR3 nucleotides read TGTGCCAGCAGTCCCCCGGGACACAGGCTCAACTCACCCCTCCACTTT.

V and J are TRBV19 and TRBJ1-1, with D possibly TRBD1 on 5 matching bases. Germline CDR1 reads LNHDA; CDR2 reads SQIVND (reference sequence). V was trimmed by 1 base and J by 5 bases, leaving 17 bases between them. This CDR3 contains 16 residues. The CDR3 protein is CASSIGGGAALTEAFF. CDR3 in DNA: TGTGCCAGTAGTATAGGAGGAGGGGCCGCTCTAACTGAAGCTTTCTTT.

This chain joins TRBV9 and TRBJ1-4, with 7 bases that match TRBD1. The CDR3 contains 17 residues. V shed 0 bases, J shed 4 bases, and the junction held 9 bases outside the gene matches. Germline values: CDR1 SGDLS, CDR2 YYNGEE. The CDR3 sequence is CASSVGDSKILNEKLFF. The CDR3 region has the DNA TGTGCCAGCAGCGTAGGGGACAGTAAGATTCTTAATGAAAAACTGTTTTTT.

The chain has TRBV7-9 and TRBJ2-7, with a tentative D call TRBD1 (6 bases). This CDR3 is 12 amino acids long. Germline assignment: CDR1 SEHNR and CDR2 FQNEAQ (reference sequence). The V and J ends lost 4 bases and 4 bases respectively, with 8 bases between them. The CDR3 loop reads CASSSQGYEQYF. CDR3 bases: TGTGCCAGCAGCTCCCAGGGGTACGAGCAGTACTTC. The full variable domain, with the rest looked up from reference TRBV7-9 and TRBJ2-7, is DTGVSQNPRHKITKRGQNVTFRCDPISEHNRLYWYRQTLGQGPEFLTYFQNEAQLEKSRLLSDRFSAERPKGSFSTLEIQRTEQGDSAMYLCASSSQGYEQYFGPGTRLTVT.

The CDR3 DNA sequence: TGCGCCAGCATGTCCCCATTTCATCGTCCCGAGGGAAAAGAGACCCAGTACTTC. Amino acids: CASMSPFHRPEGKETQYF. The chain is built from TRBV10-2 and TRBJ2-5, with D tentatively TRBD2 (5 bases). Trimming removed 7 bases at V and 3 bases at J, with 27 bases between. This CDR3 comprises 18 residues. The germline V gene encodes CDR1 WSHSY and CDR2 SAAADI.

Only one count was recorded for this clone. The V gene is TRBV7-2, the J gene TRBJ2-7; possibly TRBD1 for D (6 bases). V lost 5 bases, J lost 5 bases, and 10 bases lay in between. The CDR3 totals 12 residues. Germline loops: CDR1 SGHTA, CDR2 FQGNSA. The CDR3 nucleotides read TGTGCCAGCAGCCCGGCAGGGGACGAGCAGTACTTC. Translated: CASSPAGDEQYF.

The chain is built from TRBV14 and TRBJ2-5; 9 bases match TRBD1. The DNA end is more similar to TRBJ2-7, so the J call may be wrong. The germline V gene has CDR1 SGHDN and CDR2 FVKESK. The CDR3 loop spans 16 amino acids. Here the CDR3 reads CASSPLGQGNSYEQYF. For the CDR3, the DNA is TGTGCCAGCAGCCCCCTCGGACAGGGGAACTCCTACGAGCAGTACTTC.

This chain uses TRBV5-1 with TRBJ2-1; TRBD2 is a possible D gene (5 bases). The CDR3 consists of 14 residues. Germline V gene data show CDR1 as SGHRS and CDR2 as YFSETQ. Trimming stripped 0 bases from V and 5 bases from J, with 9 bases between. Here the CDR3 reads CASSLDREHNEQFF. The CDR3 DNA reads as TGCGCCAGCAGCTTGGACCGGGAACACAATGAGCAGTTCTTC.

The rearrangement links TRBV12-5 to TRBJ1-3, with no clear D. Trimming removed 2 bases at V and 3 bases at J, with 8 bases between. The CDR3 runs 14 residues. CDR1 is LGHNT and CDR2 is FRNRAP in the germline V gene. DNA of the CDR3: TGTGCTAGTGGTTTGAGCGGATTTGGAAACACCATATATTTT. This sequence encodes CASGLSGFGNTIYF.

The rearrangement joins TRBV27 to TRBJ1-1, with TRBD1 as a possible D gene (6 bases). V was trimmed by 3 bases and J by 8 bases, leaving 13 bases between them. This CDR3 comprises 13 residues. Germline V gene data show CDR1 as MNHEY and CDR2 as SMNVEV (reference sequence). The CDR3 DNA reads as TGTGCCAGCAGTTTCCTGGGGGCGAGGGAAGCTTTCTTT. Protein sequence: CASSFLGAREAFF.

This rearrangement joins TRBV7-9 to TRBJ1-3; 9 nucleotides align to TRBD1. This CDR3 is built from 13 residues. The junction had 5 bases not matched to a gene; V was cut back by 10 bases and J by 4 bases. The germline gives CDR1 SEHNR, CDR2 FQNEAQ (reference sequence). The DNA of the CDR3 is TGTGCCATTATGGACAGGGGAGGAAACACCATATATTTT. It translates to CAIMDRGGNTIYF. Full variable domain (rest looked up from reference TRBV7-9 and TRBJ1-3): DTGVSQNPRHKITKRGQNVTFRCDPISEHNRLYWYRQTLGQGPEFLTYFQNEAQLEKSRLLSDRFSAERPKGSFSTLEIQRTEQGDSAMYLCAIMDRGGNTIYFGEGSWLTVV.

This chain uses TRBV11-3 with TRBJ2-2, with 7 nucleotides matching TRBD1. The CDR3 spans 17 residues. The junction had 10 bases not matched to a gene; V was cut back by 5 bases and J by 1 base. CDR1 SGHNT and CDR2 YENEEA come from the germline V gene. The DNA for the CDR3 is TGTGCCAGCAGCCAGGGATCGACAGGGATGAACACCGGGGAGCTGTTTTTT. It codes for CASSQGSTGMNTGELFF.

This clone was observed a handful of times. The V gene is TRBV28, the J gene TRBJ2-2; the D is unclear. Trimming shortened V by 3 bases and J by 5 bases, and 4 bases separated the two germline ends. The CDR3 covers 12 residues. Germline CDR1 MDHEN, CDR2 SYDVKM. The CDR3 DNA sequence: TGTGCCAGCAGTTTTCAGACCGGGGAGCTGTTTTTT. Its translation: CASSFQTGELFF.

This clone has a handful of counts. V and J are TRBV6-1 and TRBJ2-3; D may be TRBD2 (6 bases). Trimming took off 4 bases at V and 10 bases at J, with 15 bases between the two ends. The germline gives CDR1 MNHNS, CDR2 SASEGT. The CDR3 consists of 13 residues. Here the CDR3 reads CASSAGWDSAQYF. DNA of the CDR3: TGTGCCAGCAGTGCCGGTTGGGACTCCGCGCAGTATTTT.

The chain has TRBV4-1 and TRBJ1-3; 7 nucleotides align to TRBD1. The ends lost 4 bases at V and 3 bases at J; junction bases unmatched: 6. CDR3 length equals 15 residues. Looked up from germline, CDR1 is MGHRA and CDR2 is YSYEKL. CDR3 loop: CASSLGGQIGNTIYF. CDR3 bases: TGCGCCAGCAGCCTAGGGGGACAGATTGGAAACACCATATATTTT.

This chain connects TRBV4-1 to TRBJ2-1, with TRBD2 matching over 8 bases. The germline V gene encodes CDR1 MGHRA and CDR2 YSYEKL. The ends lost 2 bases at V and 6 bases at J; junction bases unmatched: 6. The CDR3 has 15 amino acids. The CDR3 DNA is TGCGCCAGCAGCCAAAGCGGCGGGAGGTCCAATGAGCAGTTCTTC. Its protein product is CASSQSGGRSNEQFF.

This chain links TRBV18 with TRBJ1-5, with D tentatively TRBD1 (5 bases). Per the germline V gene, CDR1 is KGHSH and CDR2 is LQKENI. The CDR3 sequence is 16 residues long. V was shortened by 4 bases and J by 5 bases, with 18 bases between the two germline ends. The CDR3 DNA sequence: TGTGCCAGCTCACTCACTTCAGGGTATGGGGATCAGCCCCAGCATTTT. The encoded protein is CASSLTSGYGDQPQHF.

This clone was counted a few times. This CDR3 reads CASSLAGGGEKLFF. DNA for the CDR3: TGTGCCAGCAGCTTGGCAGGGGGCGGTGAAAAACTGTTTTTT. The chain couples TRBV5-4 to TRBJ1-4; 8 bases are shared with TRBD1. Germline assignment: CDR1 SGHNT and CDR2 YYREEE (reference sequence). After removal of 0 bases from V and 7 bases from J, the junction contained 2 bases not matched to a gene. This CDR3 comprises 14 residues.

The chain recombines TRBV7-9 with TRBJ1-6; D not resolved. CDR1 is SEHNR, CDR2 FQNEAQ, per germline (reference sequence). This CDR3 is built from 16 residues. V was shortened by 4 bases and J by 0 bases, with 10 bases between the two germline ends. In DNA, the CDR3 is TGTGCCAGCAGCTCTTCCGAGAGCTCCTATAATTCACCCCTCCACTTT. Translation: CASSSSESSYNSPLHF.

The CDR3: CASSLGGGRTDTQYF. CDR3 nucleotide sequence: TGTGCCAGCAGCTTAGGCGGGGGGCGCACAGATACGCAGTATTTT. This sequence joins TRBV7-3 and TRBJ2-3, with TRBD2 matching 8 bases. Germline V gene lookup returns CDR1 SGHTA and CDR2 FQGTGA. Germline trimming cut 2 bases from V and 1 base from J; bases unmatched to any gene: 2. CDR3 length equals 15 residues.

This clone was counted once. The chain has TRBV7-8 and TRBJ2-7, with D perhaps TRBD1 (6 bases). CDR3 length equals 13 residues. Germline V gene lookup returns CDR1 SGHVS and CDR2 FQNEAQ. Trimming removed 1 base at V and 6 bases at J, with 10 bases between. The CDR3 spells CASSLVPGVEQYF. The CDR3 coding sequence is TGTGCCAGCAGCTTAGTACCAGGGGTCGAGCAGTACTTC.